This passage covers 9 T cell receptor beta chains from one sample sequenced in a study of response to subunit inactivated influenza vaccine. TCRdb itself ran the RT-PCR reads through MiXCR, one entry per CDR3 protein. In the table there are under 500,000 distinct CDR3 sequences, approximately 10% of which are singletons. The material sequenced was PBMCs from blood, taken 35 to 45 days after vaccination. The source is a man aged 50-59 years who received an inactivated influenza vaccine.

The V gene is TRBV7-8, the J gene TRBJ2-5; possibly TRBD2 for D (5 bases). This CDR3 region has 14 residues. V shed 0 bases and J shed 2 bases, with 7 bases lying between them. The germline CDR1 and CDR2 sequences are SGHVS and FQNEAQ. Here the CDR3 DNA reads TGTGCCAGCAGCTTAGCGCTAGCACAAGAGACCCAGTACTTC. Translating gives CASSLALAQETQYF.

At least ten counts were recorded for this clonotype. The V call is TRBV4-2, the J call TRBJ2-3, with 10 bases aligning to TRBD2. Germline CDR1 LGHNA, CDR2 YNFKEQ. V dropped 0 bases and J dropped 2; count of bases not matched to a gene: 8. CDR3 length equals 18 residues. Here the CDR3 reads CASSQDPTSGVTTDTQYF. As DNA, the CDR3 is TGTGCCAGCAGCCAAGACCCCACTAGCGGGGTGACCACAGATACGCAGTATTTT.

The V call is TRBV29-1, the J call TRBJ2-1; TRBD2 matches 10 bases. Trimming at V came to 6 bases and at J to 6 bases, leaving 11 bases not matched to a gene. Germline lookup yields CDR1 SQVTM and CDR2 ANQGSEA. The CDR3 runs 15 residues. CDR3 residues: CSVASGLASTNEQFF. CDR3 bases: TGCAGCGTCGCTTCGGGACTAGCGAGCACCAATGAGCAGTTCTTC.

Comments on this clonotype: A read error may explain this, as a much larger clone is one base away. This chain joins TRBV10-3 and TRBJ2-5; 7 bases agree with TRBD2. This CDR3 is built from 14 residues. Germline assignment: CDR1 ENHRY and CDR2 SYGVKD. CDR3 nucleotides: TGTGCCGTCAGTGAGTCGACGGGGGGAGAGACCCAGTACTTC. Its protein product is CAVSESTGGETQYF.

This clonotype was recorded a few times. The CDR3 loop reads CASSLWSGGTDTQYF. The CDR3 DNA reads TGTGCCAGCAGTTTATGGTCGGGAGGGACAGATACGCAGTATTTT. V is TRBV28 and J is TRBJ2-3; 8 bases agree with TRBD2. The CDR3 consists of 15 residues. With 0 bases clipped from V and 3 bases from J, the junction kept 2 bases outside the gene matches. Germline-derived CDR1 and CDR2 are MDHEN and SYDVKM.

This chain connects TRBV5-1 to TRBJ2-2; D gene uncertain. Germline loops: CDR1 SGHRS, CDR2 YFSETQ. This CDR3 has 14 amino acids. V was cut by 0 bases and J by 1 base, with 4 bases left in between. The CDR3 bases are TGCGCCAGCAGCTTGGATGGGAACACCGGGGAGCTGTTTTTT. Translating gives CASSLDGNTGELFF.

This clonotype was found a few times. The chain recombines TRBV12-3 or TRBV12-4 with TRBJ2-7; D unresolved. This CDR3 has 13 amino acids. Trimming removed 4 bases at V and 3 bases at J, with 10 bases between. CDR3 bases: TGTGCCAGCAGTTCGTCGGCTCTCTACGAGCAGTACTTC. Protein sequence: CASSSSALYEQYF.

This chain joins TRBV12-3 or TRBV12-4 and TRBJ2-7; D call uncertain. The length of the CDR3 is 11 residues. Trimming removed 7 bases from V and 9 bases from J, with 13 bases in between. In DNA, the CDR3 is TGTGCCAGCACCCTGGGTACCCGGCAGTACTTC. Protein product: CASTLGTRQYF.

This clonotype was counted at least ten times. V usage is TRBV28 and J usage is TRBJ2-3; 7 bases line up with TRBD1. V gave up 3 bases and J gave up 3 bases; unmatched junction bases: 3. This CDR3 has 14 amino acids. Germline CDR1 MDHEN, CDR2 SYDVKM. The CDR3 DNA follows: TGTGCCAGCAGTTTCCGGGACAGTACAGATACGCAGTATTTT. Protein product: CASSFRDSTDTQYF.